The 26 T cell receptor beta chains below were found in one sample sequenced in a study of blood T cells in healthy people across ages. It was with a sample-barcoded 5' primer and a J-beta primer mix that a second PCR of roughly 7 to 12 cycles was run. One entry per CDR3 protein results from TCRdb running MiXCR on the 5' RACE reads. The sample has 1.5 million to 2 million distinct CDR3 sequences, about 39% seen once; the top ten hold 20% to 25%. Sequencing was performed on blood. The receptors stem from a human donor in good health.

The genes are TRBV11-3 and TRBJ2-1; D unclear. This CDR3 has 11 residues. V was cut by 6 bases and J by 6 bases, with 6 bases left in between. Germline loops: CDR1 SGHNT, CDR2 YENEEA. Here the CDR3 reads CASRRTNEQFF. As DNA, the CDR3 is TGTGCCAGCAGACGGACCAATGAGCAGTTCTTC.

The V and J genes are TRBV15 and TRBJ2-4, with D perhaps being TRBD1 or TRBD2 (5 bases each). The J call is uncertain, as TRBJ2-7 better fits the DNA end. Germline V gives CDR1 LNHNV, CDR2 YYDKDF (reference sequence). The CDR3 length is 14 residues. This chain's CDR3 is CATSRDLGDYEQYF. The CDR3 coding sequence is TGTGCCACCAGCAGAGATTTGGGGGATTACGAGCAGTACTTC.

As concerns this clonotype: Just one base apart from a much larger clone, this may be a read error. The V gene is TRBV5-6, the J gene TRBJ2-6; D is possibly TRBD1 (5 bases). The germline CDR1 and CDR2 sequences are SGHDT and YYEEEE. This CDR3 is 14 amino acids long. Trimming cost V 4 bases and J 3 bases, with 8 bases left between them. The CDR3 bases are TGTGCCAGCAGCCTGGACATTGGGGCCAACGTCCTGACTTTC. Its translation is CASSLDIGANVLTF.

This clonotype was seen many times. The chain is built from TRBV5-6 and TRBJ2-7, with D perhaps matching TRBD2 (6 bases). Trimming took 4 bases from V and 2 from J, leaving 7 bases between them. This CDR3 spans 12 amino acids. Germline CDR1 and CDR2: SGHDT and YYEEEE. CDR3: CASSAGPYEQYF. The CDR3 DNA sequence: TGTGCCAGCAGCGCGGGACCCTACGAGCAGTACTTC.

V is TRBV15 and J is TRBJ2-1; a weak D match, TRBD2 (6 bases). V lost 0 bases, J lost 9 bases, and 15 bases lay in between. Germline lookup yields CDR1 LNHNV and CDR2 YYDKDF (reference sequence). The CDR3 has 15 residues. CDR3 coding DNA: TGTGCCACCAGCAGAGATCGGAGCTACGGGAGTGAGCAGTTCTTC. Encoded protein: CATSRDRSYGSEQFF.

This chain connects TRBV7-2 to TRBJ1-3, with D hard to call. V dropped 3 bases and J dropped 2 bases, with 2 bases sitting between them. From germline, CDR1 is SGHTA and CDR2 FQGNSA. CDR3 length: 12 residues. This chain's CDR3 is CASSFAGNTIYF. In DNA, the CDR3 is TGTGCCAGCAGCTTTGCTGGAAACACCATATATTTT.

This clonotype was observed once. The chain recombines TRBV2 with TRBJ1-2, with 7 positions matching TRBD1. This CDR3 is 17 amino acids long. Germline V gene data show CDR1 as SNHLY and CDR2 as FYNNEI. With V trimmed by 8 bases and J by 6 bases, 21 bases remained unmatched. The CDR3 reads CASGCEDRTPGCDGYTF. CDR3 in DNA: TGTGCCAGCGGTTGTGAGGACAGGACCCCTGGTTGTGATGGCTACACCTTC. Combining the CDR3 with reference TRBV2 and TRBJ1-2 gives the whole variable domain EPEVTQTPSHQVTQMGQEVILRCVPISNHLYFYWYRQILGQKVEFLVSFYNNEISEKSEIFDDQFSVERPDGSNFTLKIRSTKLEDSAMYFCASGCEDRTPGCDGYTFGSGTRLTVV.

This clonotype was observed many times. V usage is TRBV4-3 and J usage is TRBJ1-5; perhaps TRBD1 as D (5 bases). V shed 0 bases and J shed 5 bases, with 20 bases lying between them. This CDR3 spans 18 amino acids. Germline CDR1 and CDR2: LGHNA and YSLEER. The CDR3 DNA follows: TGCGCCAGCAGCCAAGATAATCCCGGCACAGGAGCTTATCAGCCCCAGCATTTT. Translating gives CASSQDNPGTGAYQPQHF.

V is TRBV10-2 and J is TRBJ2-3; 14 bases agree with TRBD2. Germline-derived CDR1 and CDR2 are WSHSY and SAAADI. The J segment lost 2 bases and the V segment lost 5 bases, leaving 6 bases of the junction unmatched. This CDR3 has 17 amino acids. The CDR3 region is CASSTGTSGGNTDTQYF. CDR3 DNA sequence: TGCGCCAGCAGTACCGGGACTAGCGGGGGCAACACAGATACGCAGTATTTT.

This clonotype was seen only once. A read error is possible here, since a much larger clone lies one base away. This sequence joins TRBV29-1 and TRBJ2-1, with 7 bases lining up with TRBD1. Looked up from germline, CDR1 is SQVTM and CDR2 is ANQGSEA. There are 13 residues in the CDR3. CDR3 sequence: CSTAKGGAGELFF. CDR3 in DNA: TGCAGCACCGCGAAAGGGGGCGCGGGTGAGCTGTTCTTC.

This clonotype was seen a handful of times. The J gene is TRBJ1-2, the V gene TRBV7-2, with 10 positions matching TRBD1. CDR1 is SGHTA, CDR2 FQGNSA, per germline. V shed 6 bases and J 3 bases; nucleotides not matched to a gene: 7. The CDR3 consists of 15 residues. CDR3 loop: CASSLRQGADYGYTF. CDR3 nucleotide sequence: TGTGCCAGCAGTCTACGACAGGGGGCGGACTATGGCTACACCTTC.

The V gene is TRBV3-1, the J gene TRBJ2-7; the D gene is possibly TRBD2 (6 bases). Trimming shortened V by 0 bases and J by 4 bases, and 13 bases separated the two germline ends. The CDR3 totals 15 residues. The germline gives CDR1 LGHDT, CDR2 YNNKEL (reference sequence). This chain's CDR3 is CASSQEPPGRYEQYF. Written as DNA, the CDR3 is TGTGCCAGCAGCCAAGAACCCCCAGGGAGGTACGAGCAGTACTTC.

There are a few counts of this clonotype. Here the CDR3 reads CASSLREGGNTEAFF. For the CDR3, the DNA is TGTGCCAGCAGTTTGAGGGAAGGGGGTAACACTGAAGCTTTCTTT. The chain combines TRBV12-3 or TRBV12-4 with TRBJ1-1, with a tentative D call TRBD1 (6 bases). This CDR3 comprises 15 residues. The V gene lost 3 bases and the J gene lost 2 bases, with 13 bases spanning the gap.

This clonotype appeared a few times. This chain links TRBV6-2 or TRBV6-3 with TRBJ2-3, with TRBD1 identical over 10 bases. V dropped 6 bases and J dropped 3; count of bases not matched to a gene: 6. CDR3 length: 15 residues. CDR1 is MNHEY, CDR2 SVGEGT, per germline. As DNA, the CDR3 is TGTGCCAGCAGGAGTGACAGGGGGCGGACAGATACGCAGTATTTT. Protein: CASRSDRGRTDTQYF.

Concerning this clonotype itself: The junction departs from the called germline gene at one end, perhaps through a read error. The V call is TRBV12-3 or TRBV12-4, the J call TRBJ1-5; TRBD1 might be the D (5 bases). This CDR3 region has 14 residues. CDR3 DNA: TGCGCCAGCAGGGCCGACAGTTTAGATCAGCCCCAGCATTTT. Amino acid sequence: CASRADSLDQPQHF.

The CDR3 DNA is TGTGCCAGCAGTTTATCCTTTTTGGCAGGGTACGGCTACACCTTC. Translation gives CASSLSFLAGYGYTF. The chain joins TRBV28 to TRBJ1-2; perhaps TRBD1 as D (5 bases). The CDR3 loop spans 15 amino acids. The germline V gene encodes CDR1 MDHEN and CDR2 SYDVKM. V was cut by 1 base and J by 8 bases, with 17 bases left in between.

V gene TRBV2 combines with J gene TRBJ2-3, with D possibly TRBD1 on 5 matching bases. The CDR3 has 15 residues. V lost 10 bases, J lost 6 bases, and 23 bases lay in between. Germline lookup yields CDR1 SNHLY and CDR2 FYNNEI. The CDR3 is CAIYRFSKQQDTQYF. The CDR3 bases are TGTGCCATCTACAGGTTCAGCAAACAACAGGATACGCAGTATTTT. The full variable domain, with the rest looked up from reference TRBV2 and TRBJ2-3, is EPEVTQTPSHQVTQMGQEVILRCVPISNHLYFYWYRQILGQKVEFLVSFYNNEISEKSEIFDDQFSVERPDGSNFTLKIRSTKLEDSAMYFCAIYRFSKQQDTQYFGPGTRLTVL.

At least ten counts were recorded for this clonotype. The V call is TRBV7-3, the J call TRBJ2-1; D is possibly TRBD1 (6 bases). V dropped 1 base and J dropped 1 base, with 11 bases sitting between them. This CDR3 region has 16 residues. Germline values: CDR1 SGHTA, CDR2 FQGTGA. DNA of the CDR3: TGTGCCAGCAGCTTAAGGGGACATGGATCCTACAATGAGCAGTTCTTC. Amino acids: CASSLRGHGSYNEQFF.

A few counts support this clonotype. The chain recombines TRBV12-3 or TRBV12-4 with TRBJ2-7, with D possibly being TRBD1 or TRBD2 (5 bases each). The V end lost 2 bases, the J end lost 3 bases, and 17 bases lay between the germline ends. The length of the CDR3 is 16 residues. The CDR3 protein is CASSLIGGTGSYEQYF. The CDR3 DNA follows: TGTGCCAGCAGTTTAATTGGGGGAACAGGTAGCTACGAGCAGTACTTC.

This clonotype was counted between two and nine times. The J gene is TRBJ2-1, the V gene TRBV28, with D possibly matching TRBD2 (6 bases). Trimming shortened V by 4 bases and J by 0 bases, and 19 bases separated the two germline ends. The CDR3 spans 18 residues. In germline, CDR1 is MDHEN, CDR2 SYDVKM. CDR3 DNA sequence: TGTGCCAGCAGTTCTCTACGTTCCCGGGGGAGCTCCTACAATGAGCAGTTCTTC. Its translation is CASSSLRSRGSSYNEQFF.

This chain uses TRBV7-9 with TRBJ1-2; the D is unclear. The CDR3 is 14 residues long. Trimming took 1 base from V and 2 from J, leaving 8 bases between them. The germline V gene encodes CDR1 SEHNR and CDR2 FQNEAQ (reference sequence). The CDR3: CASSLGTNNYGYTF. As DNA, the CDR3 is TGTGCCAGCAGCTTAGGGACCAACAACTATGGCTACACCTTC.

The chain is built from TRBV6-2 or TRBV6-3 and TRBJ2-2; 7 bases are a match to TRBD1. The J segment lost 4 bases and the V segment lost 6 bases, leaving 11 bases of the junction unmatched. Looked up from germline, CDR1 is MNHEY and CDR2 is SVGEGT. The CDR3 runs to 16 residues. CDR3 bases: TGTGCCAGCAGCTCTATCTCCGGGACAGTCACCGGGGAGCTGTTTTTT. Amino acid sequence: CASSSISGTVTGELFF.

The chain employs TRBV5-1 and TRBJ2-3, with 8 bases matching TRBD1. This CDR3 region has 15 residues. V shed 4 bases, J shed 5 bases, and the junction held 9 bases outside the gene matches. Germline CDR1 reads SGHRS; CDR2 reads YFSETQ. The DNA of the CDR3 is TGCGCCAGCAGCCCTGGAGTACAGGGGGTAGATACGCAGTATTTT. Translating gives CASSPGVQGVDTQYF.

This clonotype was seen a handful of times. This chain uses TRBV7-2 with TRBJ2-1, with D unresolved. This CDR3 spans 14 amino acids. Germline V gene lookup returns CDR1 SGHTA and CDR2 FQGNSA. Trimming took 1 base from V and 6 from J, leaving 10 bases between them. DNA for the CDR3: TGTGCCAGCAGCTTAGATCGTGGCAGCAATGAGCAGTTCTTC. Amino acid sequence: CASSLDRGSNEQFF.

The chain links TRBV5-1 to TRBJ1-1, with 7 bases matching TRBD1. The CDR3 has 16 residues. CDR1 SGHRS and CDR2 YFSETQ come from the germline V gene. After removal of 0 bases from V and 2 bases from J, the junction contained 7 bases not matched to a gene. CDR3 in DNA: TGCGCCAGCAGCTTGGCCGTGCGGGACAGTAACACTGAAGCTTTCTTT. Translation: CASSLAVRDSNTEAFF.

The chain links TRBV21-1 to TRBJ1-3. TRBV21-1 is labeled a pseudogene. CDR3 length: 16 residues. The CDR3 coding sequence is TGTGCCAGCAGCAAAGAGAGAAGGTACTCTGGAAACACCATATATTTT. It translates to CASSKERRYSGNTIYF.